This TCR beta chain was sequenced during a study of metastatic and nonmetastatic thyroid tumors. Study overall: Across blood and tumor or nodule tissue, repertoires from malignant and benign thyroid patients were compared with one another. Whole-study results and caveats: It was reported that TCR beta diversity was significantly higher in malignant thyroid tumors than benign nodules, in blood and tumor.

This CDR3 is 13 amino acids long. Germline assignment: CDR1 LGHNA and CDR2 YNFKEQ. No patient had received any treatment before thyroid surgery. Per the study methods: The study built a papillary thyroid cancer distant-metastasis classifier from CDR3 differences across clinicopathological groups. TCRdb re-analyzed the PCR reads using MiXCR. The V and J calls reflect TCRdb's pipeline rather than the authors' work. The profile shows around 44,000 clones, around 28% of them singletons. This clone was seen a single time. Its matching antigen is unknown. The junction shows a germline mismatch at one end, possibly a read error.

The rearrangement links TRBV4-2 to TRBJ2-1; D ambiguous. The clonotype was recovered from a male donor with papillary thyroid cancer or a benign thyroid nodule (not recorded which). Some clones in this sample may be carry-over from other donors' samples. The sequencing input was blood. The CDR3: CSSSPSGPHEQFF. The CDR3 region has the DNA TGTTCCAGCAGCCCAAGTGGGCCTCATGAGCAGTTCTTC.